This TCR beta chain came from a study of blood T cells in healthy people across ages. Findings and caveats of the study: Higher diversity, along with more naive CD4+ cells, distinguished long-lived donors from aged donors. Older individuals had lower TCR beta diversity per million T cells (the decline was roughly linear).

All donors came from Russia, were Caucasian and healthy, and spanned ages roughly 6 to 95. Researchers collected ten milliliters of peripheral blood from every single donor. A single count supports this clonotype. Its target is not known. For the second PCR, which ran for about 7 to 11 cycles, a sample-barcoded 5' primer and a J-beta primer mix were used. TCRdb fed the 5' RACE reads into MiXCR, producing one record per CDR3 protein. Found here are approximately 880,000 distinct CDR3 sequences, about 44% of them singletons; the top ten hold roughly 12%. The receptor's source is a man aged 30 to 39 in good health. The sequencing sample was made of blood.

The CDR3 loop is CASTSTGSNDEQFF. DNA for the CDR3: TGCGCCAGCACCTCAACCGGGAGTAACGATGAGCAGTTCTTC. The V call is TRBV5-1, the J call TRBJ2-1; the D gene is possibly TRBD2 (6 bases). The length of the CDR3 is 14 residues. V shed 6 bases and J shed 8 bases, with 18 bases lying between them. Germline V gene sequence: CDR1 SGHRS, CDR2 YFSETQ.